This T cell receptor beta chain emerged from a study of cytomegalovirus exposure and HLA in healthy donors. The PCR ran on 60 Vbeta and 13 Jbeta primers. The table came from immunoSEQ multiplex PCR; TCRdb's copy has only in-frame clones and leaves some out. The sample yields fewer than 150,000 clones, around 70% seen once. The study's findings and limits: What a later analysis reportedly showed was that an Asian-associated ancestry cluster had fewer N-insertions than the approximately 700-donor mean. Highest at DRB1 and lowest at HLA-C, TCR association rates differed among HLA loci in a later analysis. TRBV6-2, TRBV6-3 and some other V segments were excluded as indistinguishable. The study labeled more than 150 TCR beta chains cytomegalovirus-associated.

Notes on this clone: Its antigen is unknown.

The CDR3 runs 15 residues. Germline CDR1 reads LNHNV; CDR2 reads YYDKDF (reference sequence). V lost 3 bases to trimming and J lost 3 bases; unmatched junction nucleotides: 3. This chain links TRBV15 with TRBJ2-7; 12 positions agree with TRBD1. Sequencing was carried out using PBMCs. This sequence originates from a man aged 25-45 years in good health and CMV-seronegative. DNA for the CDR3: TGTGCCACCAGCAGGGGACAGGGGGCGGACTACGAGCAGTACTTC. Protein sequence: CATSRGQGADYEQYF.